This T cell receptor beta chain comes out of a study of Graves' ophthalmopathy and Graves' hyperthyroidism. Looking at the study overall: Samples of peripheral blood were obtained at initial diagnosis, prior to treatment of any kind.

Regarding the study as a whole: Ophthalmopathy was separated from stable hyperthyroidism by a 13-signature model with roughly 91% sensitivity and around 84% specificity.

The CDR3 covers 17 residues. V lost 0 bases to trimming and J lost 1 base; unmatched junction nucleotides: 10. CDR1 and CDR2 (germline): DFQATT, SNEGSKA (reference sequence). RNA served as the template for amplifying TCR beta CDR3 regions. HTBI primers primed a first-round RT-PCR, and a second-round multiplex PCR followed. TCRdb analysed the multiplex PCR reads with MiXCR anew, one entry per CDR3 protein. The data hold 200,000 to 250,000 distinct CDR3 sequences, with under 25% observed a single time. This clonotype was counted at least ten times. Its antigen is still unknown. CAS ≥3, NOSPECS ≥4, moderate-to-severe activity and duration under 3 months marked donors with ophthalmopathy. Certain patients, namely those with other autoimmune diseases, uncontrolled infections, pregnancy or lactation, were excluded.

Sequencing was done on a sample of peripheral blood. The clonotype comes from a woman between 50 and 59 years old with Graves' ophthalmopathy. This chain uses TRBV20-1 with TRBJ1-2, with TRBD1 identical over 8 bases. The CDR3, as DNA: TGCAGTGCTAGAGATCGGCGACAGGGGACCCTTAACTATGGCTACACCTTC. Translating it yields CSARDRRQGTLNYGYTF.